The 2 T cell receptor beta chains presented below share a single source sample, sequenced in a study of read filtering for tumor transcriptome and immune sequencing. The library was built from about 0.4 ug RNA with molecular barcoded adaptors for alpha/delta and beta/gamma chains. TCRdb recomputed calls from the reads with MiXCR, one row per CDR3 protein. The sample holds approximately 140,000 distinct CDR3 sequences; roughly 13% are singletons and the top ten take 7% to 9%. What was sequenced was a population of CD138-negative cells sorted from bone marrow. The receptors stem from a donor at least 40 years old with multiple myeloma.

This clonotype has at least ten counts. This chain joins TRBV27 and TRBJ2-3; no reliable D call. CDR3 size: 15 residues. Germline V gives CDR1 MNHEY, CDR2 SMNVEV (reference sequence). Trimming removed 2 bases at V and 1 base at J, with 10 bases between. CDR3 loop: CASSLTAGGTDTQYF. In DNA, the CDR3 is TGTGCCAGCAGTTTAACCGCCGGAGGCACAGATACGCAGTATTTT.

This clonotype was seen only a few times. The chain uses TRBV7-9 and TRBJ1-1; 7 bases map to TRBD1. This CDR3 has 17 amino acids. The germline CDR1 and CDR2 sequences are SEHNR and FQNEAQ (reference sequence). Trimming cost V 3 bases and J 4 bases; bases outside gene matches: 14. Here the CDR3 DNA reads TGTGCCAGCAGCTTTGTTGGAGGGACAGATATGAGCACTGAAGCTTTCTTT. It specifies CASSFVGGTDMSTEAFF.